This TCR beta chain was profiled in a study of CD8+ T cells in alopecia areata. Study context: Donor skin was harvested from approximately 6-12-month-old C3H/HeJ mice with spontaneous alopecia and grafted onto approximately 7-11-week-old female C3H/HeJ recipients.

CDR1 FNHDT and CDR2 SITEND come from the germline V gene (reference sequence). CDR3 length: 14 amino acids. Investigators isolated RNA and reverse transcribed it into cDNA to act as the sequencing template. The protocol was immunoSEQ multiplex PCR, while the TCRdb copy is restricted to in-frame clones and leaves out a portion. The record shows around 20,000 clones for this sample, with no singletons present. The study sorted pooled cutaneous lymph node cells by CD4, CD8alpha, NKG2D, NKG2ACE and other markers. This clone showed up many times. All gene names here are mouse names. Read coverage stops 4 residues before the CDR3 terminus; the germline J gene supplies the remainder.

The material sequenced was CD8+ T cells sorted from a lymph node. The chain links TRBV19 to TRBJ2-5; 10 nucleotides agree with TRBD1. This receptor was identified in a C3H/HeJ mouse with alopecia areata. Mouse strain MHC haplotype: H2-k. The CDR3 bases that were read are TGTGCCAGCAGTATAGGGACAGGGGGAGAC. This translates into CASSIGTGGD. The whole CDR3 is CASSIGTGGDTQYF.